The 21 T cell receptor beta chains listed next were all sequenced from one sample in a study of shared clonotypes between healthy human individuals. The method was immunoSEQ multiplex PCR; TCRdb's version includes in-frame clones alone and lacks a portion of them. The data contain about 960,000 clones, about three quarters of them singletons. Sequencing was performed on memory CD4+ T cells sorted from blood. Noted subset: CD45RA-negative fraction. The receptor source for this set is a man aged 18 to 30 in good health.

The rearrangement joins TRBV7-2 to TRBJ2-7; 8 bases line up with TRBD2. The junction had 5 bases not matched to a gene; V was cut back by 5 bases and J by 2 bases. Germline values: CDR1 SGHTA, CDR2 FQGNSA. The CDR3 contains 14 residues. The CDR3 here is CASSGNSGAYEQYF. CDR3 coding DNA: TGTGCCAGCAGCGGGAATAGCGGGGCCTACGAGCAGTACTTC.

The table lists this clone with a few counts. The chain employs TRBV19 and TRBJ1-6; 9 nucleotides match TRBD1. The germline gives CDR1 LNHDA, CDR2 SQIVND (reference sequence). J lost 4 bases, V lost 9 bases, and 13 bases had no gene match. This CDR3 region has 17 residues. The CDR3 region has the DNA TGTGCCAGCAGGACAGGGGACCACGGAGGGTATAATTCACCCCTCCACTTT. Translated: CASRTGDHGGYNSPLHF. The full variable domain, in which reference TRBV19 and TRBJ1-6 provide the parts outside the CDR3, is DGGITQSPKYLFRKEGQNVTLSCEQNLNHDAMYWYRQDPGQGLRLIYYSQIVNDFQKGDIAEGYSVSREKKESFPLTVTSAQKNPTAFYLCASRTGDHGGYNSPLHFGNGTRLTVT.

The genes are TRBV28 and TRBJ2-2; 7 nucleotides line up with TRBD1. Trimming removed 6 bases from V and 4 bases from J; junction bases left unmatched: 8. Germline assignment: CDR1 MDHEN and CDR2 SYDVKM. The CDR3 runs to 15 residues. As DNA, the CDR3 is TGTGCCAGCAGACTCCGGGACAGATCCACCGGGGAGCTGTTTTTT. This gives the protein CASRLRDRSTGELFF.

The CDR3 region is CASSGDLQGKETQYF. In DNA, the CDR3 is TGTGCCAGCAGTGGGGACCTACAGGGGAAAGAGACCCAGTACTTC. The chain couples TRBV2 to TRBJ2-5; TRBD1 agrees at 7 bases. CDR3 length: 15 residues. CDR1 and CDR2 (germline): SNHLY, FYNNEI. The V and J ends lost 4 bases and 3 bases, in that order; junction bases with no gene match: 8. The whole variable domain, remainder taken from reference TRBV2 and TRBJ2-5, is EPEVTQTPSHQVTQMGQEVILRCVPISNHLYFYWYRQILGQKVEFLVSFYNNEISEKSEIFDDQFSVERPDGSNFTLKIRSTKLEDSAMYFCASSGDLQGKETQYFGPGTRLLVL.

This clone was counted once. One end of the junction does not line up with germline, which may come from a read error. J is TRBJ2-3 and V is TRBV7-7, with 7 bases fitting TRBD1. This CDR3 comprises 15 residues. Per germline, CDR1 SSHAT and CDR2 FNYEAQ (reference sequence). CDR3 DNA: TGTGCTAGCAGCTCGGGACAGACCCTCACAGATACGCAGTATTTT. Translation: CASSSGQTLTDTQYF. Looking up the rest from reference TRBV7-7 and TRBJ2-3 gives the full variable domain: GAGVSQSPRYKVTKRGQDVTLRCDPISSHATLYWYQQALGQGPEFLTYFNYEAQPDKSGLPSDRFSAERPEGSISTLTIQRTEQRDSAMYRCASSSGQTLTDTQYFGPGTRLTVL.

The rearrangement joins TRBV4-2 to TRBJ2-7, with 8 nucleotides matching TRBD1. CDR3 length: 14 amino acids. The V and J ends lost 3 bases and 6 bases, in that order; junction bases with no gene match: 7. CDR1 LGHNA and CDR2 YNFKEQ come from the germline V gene. The CDR3 DNA sequence: TGTGCCAGCAGCCAGGCCGGACAGGGTGTCGAGCAGTACTTC. It specifies CASSQAGQGVEQYF.

The chain links TRBV4-1 to TRBJ1-2; 9 bases fit TRBD1. The CDR3 sequence is 17 residues long. The V gene end was trimmed by 3 bases and the J gene end by 0 bases; junction bases not matched to a gene: 8. Germline V gene lookup returns CDR1 MGHRA and CDR2 YSYEKL. DNA of the CDR3: TGCGCCAGCAGCCATGCCTGGACAGGGGTCTCTAACTATGGCTACACCTTC. It translates to CASSHAWTGVSNYGYTF.

The DNA of the CDR3 is TGTGCCAGCAGCTTGGCCCGGGGGGTTCTGGGCACTGAAGCTTTCTTT. Translated: CASSLARGVLGTEAFF. V usage is TRBV5-4 and J usage is TRBJ1-1, with a weak D call TRBD1 (5 bases). The CDR3 is 16 residues long. The germline V and J ends were trimmed by 0 bases and 4 bases, with 16 bases remaining between them. Germline assignment: CDR1 SGHNT and CDR2 YYREEE (reference sequence).

The CDR3 region has the DNA TGTGCCAGCAGGAGAAGGAACACTGAAGCTTTCTTT. Its translation: CASRRRNTEAFF. V and J are TRBV6-1 and TRBJ1-1, with D unresolved. CDR3 length equals 12 residues. Looked up from germline, CDR1 is MNHNS and CDR2 is SASEGT. Trimming left V 6 bases short and J 1 base short, with 6 bases between.

This clone occurred once. V is TRBV30 and J is TRBJ2-1; D is perhaps TRBD2 (6 bases). CDR3 length: 14 residues. Trimming left V 5 bases short and J 4 bases short, with 15 bases between. Germline V gene data show CDR1 as GTSNPN and CDR2 as SVGIG (reference sequence). The CDR3 loop reads CAWGPGRDYNEQFF. CDR3 DNA sequence: TGTGCCTGGGGCCCAGGGCGGGATTACAATGAGCAGTTCTTC.

This clone was observed once. Other DNA sequences within the sample encode an identical CDR3. V and J are TRBV11-2 and TRBJ2-7; 7 positions agree with TRBD2. This CDR3 contains 13 residues. Unmatched junction bases numbered 2, after V lost 4 bases and J lost 2 bases. CDR1 SGHAT and CDR2 FQNNGV come from the germline V gene. CDR3 in amino acids: CASSSGLAYEQYF. The CDR3 coding sequence is TGTGCCAGCAGCTCCGGACTAGCCTACGAGCAGTACTTC.

This chain connects TRBV29-1 to TRBJ2-2; no firm D call. This CDR3 is built from 14 residues. Germline lookup yields CDR1 SQVTM and CDR2 ANQGSEA. With 4 bases removed from V and 1 base from J, the gap between germline ends came to 10 bases. The CDR3 nucleotides are TGCAGCGTTGCATCACATCTGAACACCGGGGAGCTGTTTTTT. Its translation: CSVASHLNTGELFF.

V usage is TRBV5-1 and J usage is TRBJ1-2, with D possibly TRBD1 on 5 matching bases. The CDR3 has 13 residues. Trimming left V 4 bases short and J 8 bases short, with 15 bases between. Germline V gives CDR1 SGHRS, CDR2 YFSETQ. The DNA of the CDR3 is TGCGCCAGCAGCCAAAGTGGGGCCAGGGGCTACACCTTC. Translated, it gives CASSQSGARGYTF.

This rearrangement joins TRBV28 to TRBJ1-1; D is unresolved. The CDR3 totals 12 residues. Trimming cost V 5 bases and J 12 bases, with 16 bases left between them. CDR1 MDHEN and CDR2 SYDVKM come from the germline V gene. The CDR3 protein is CASSRLSRSTFF. CDR3 nucleotides: TGTGCCAGCAGTCGTCTTTCCCGTTCGACTTTCTTT.

This clone was picked up a small number of times. The gene calls are TRBV5-6 and TRBJ1-2; D is undetermined. Germline V CDR1 and CDR2: SGHDT, YYEEEE. Trimming removed 4 bases from V and 0 bases from J, with 1 base in between. The CDR3 extends over 11 amino acids. CDR3 nucleotide sequence: TGTGCCAGCAGCACTAACTATGGCTACACCTTC. Protein sequence: CASSTNYGYTF. Variable domain in full (rest from reference TRBV5-6 and TRBJ1-2): DAGVTQSPTHLIKTRGQQVTLRCSPKSGHDTVSWYQQALGQGPQFIFQYYEEEERQRGNFPDRFSGHQFPNYSSELNVNALLLGDSALYLCASSTNYGYTFGSGTRLTVV.

The chain joins TRBV2 to TRBJ2-7; TRBD1 matches 7 bases. J lost 5 bases, V lost 1 base, and 5 bases had no gene match. The CDR3 runs 14 residues. In germline, CDR1 is SNHLY, CDR2 FYNNEI. The CDR3 region is CASSEGGGLNEQYF. The DNA for the CDR3 is TGTGCCAGCAGTGAAGGAGGGGGCCTAAACGAGCAGTACTTC.

As concerns this clone: The sample contains more than one DNA sequence encoding this CDR3. This rearrangement joins TRBV7-2 to TRBJ2-7; D not certain. The CDR3 loop spans 12 amino acids. Germline V gene data show CDR1 as SGHTA and CDR2 as FQGNSA. V dropped 4 bases and J dropped 4 bases, with 8 bases sitting between them. CDR3 DNA: TGTGCCAGCAGCTCGGTGAGTTACGAGCAGTACTTC. This translates into CASSSVSYEQYF.

J is TRBJ2-3 and V is TRBV10-3, with 11 bases lining up with TRBD2. The CDR3 loop spans 15 amino acids. Germline CDR1 is ENHRY and CDR2 is SYGVKD. V was clipped by 4 bases and J by 6 bases; unmatched bases: 6. CDR3 loop: CAISGGLADMDTQYF. CDR3 in DNA: TGTGCCATCAGTGGGGGACTAGCGGACATGGATACGCAGTATTTT.

V is TRBV10-3 and J is TRBJ2-3, with unresolved D. This CDR3 comprises 14 residues. Germline V gene data show CDR1 as ENHRY and CDR2 as SYGVKD. V was pared by 5 bases and J by 5 bases, with 14 bases between. The CDR3 nucleotides read TGTGCCATCAGTCCTAAATCGGGCGAAGATACGCAGTATTTT. Protein sequence: CAISPKSGEDTQYF.

The rearrangement uses TRBV30 and TRBJ1-2; D is unclear. Between the trimmed V and J ends, which lost 0 bases and 6 bases, there was a span of 14 bases. In germline, CDR1 is GTSNPN, CDR2 SVGIG (reference sequence). This CDR3 contains 14 residues. CDR3 nucleotide sequence: TGTGCCTGGAGTGTACGTGTCACTTCTCATGGCTACACCTTC. The encoded protein is CAWSVRVTSHGYTF.

This clone was seen a single time. The chain links TRBV15 to TRBJ2-5; 7 nucleotides line up with TRBD2. The CDR3 has 16 residues. Germline V gives CDR1 LNHNV, CDR2 YYDKDF (reference sequence). Unmatched junction bases numbered 9, after V lost 5 bases and J lost 0 bases. The CDR3 reads CATSLRSSGYQETQYF. The CDR3 DNA sequence: TGTGCCACCAGCCTACGGAGTAGCGGGTACCAAGAGACCCAGTACTTC.